These 18 T cell receptor beta chains share one sample of origin, sequenced in a study of blood T cell repertoires in COVID-19. Repertoires were generated with immunoSEQ multiplex PCR, while TCRdb's copy carries only in-frame clones and drops some. Of under 250,000 clones in the sample, around 80% are singletons; the top ten hold over 9.5%. Sequencing was performed on peripheral blood. The receptor source for this set is a woman aged 40 to 49 with acute or convalescent COVID-19.

The chain employs TRBV18 and TRBJ1-2; 7 bases fit TRBD1. Losses at the gene ends were 3 bases for V and 2 bases for J; bases not matched to a gene: 3. CDR3 length: 14 residues. Germline assignment: CDR1 KGHSH and CDR2 LQKENI. CDR3 nucleotide sequence: TGTGCCAGCTCACCGGTGGGACAGAACTATGGCTACACCTTC. Protein sequence: CASSPVGQNYGYTF. Combining the CDR3 with reference TRBV18 and TRBJ1-2 gives the whole variable domain NAGVMQNPRHLVRRRGQEARLRCSPMKGHSHVYWYRQLPEEGLKFMVYLQKENIIDESGMPKERFSAEFPKEGPSILRIQQVVRGDSAAYFCASSPVGQNYGYTFGSGTRLTVV.

The chain employs TRBV6-5 and TRBJ2-1, with TRBD1 as a possible D gene (6 bases). Germline V gene lookup returns CDR1 MNHEY and CDR2 SVGAGI. V lost 10 bases and J lost 8, with 15 bases in between. The CDR3 has 12 amino acids. CDR3 residues: CATTTGLDEQFF. The CDR3 DNA reads as TGTGCCACCACTACAGGGCTCGATGAGCAGTTCTTC.

The V and J genes are TRBV2 and TRBJ2-3, with 11 bases that match TRBD2. CDR3 length: 15 residues. Germline lookup yields CDR1 SNHLY and CDR2 FYNNEI. J was trimmed by 8 bases and V by 0 bases; bases with no gene match: 4. The CDR3 is CASSEASGGAGTQYF. The CDR3 DNA is TGTGCCAGCAGTGAAGCTAGCGGGGGGGCCGGTACGCAGTATTTT.

DNA of the CDR3: TGTGCCAGTAGTCCCGTTGAGCCGTATGGCTACACCTTC. The encoded protein is CASSPVEPYGYTF. V gene TRBV19 combines with J gene TRBJ1-2; D ambiguous. The germline V gene encodes CDR1 LNHDA and CDR2 SQIVND (reference sequence). Trimming took 5 bases from V and 5 from J, leaving 12 bases between them. The length of the CDR3 is 13 residues.

Written as DNA, the CDR3 is TGTGCCAGCAGCTTTTCGGACAGTAGCCCCAATGAGCAGTTCTTC. This sequence encodes CASSFSDSSPNEQFF. This sequence joins TRBV27 and TRBJ2-1; D might be TRBD1 (6 bases). The CDR3 has 15 amino acids. V gave up 6 bases and J gave up 6 bases, with 18 bases separating them. Germline CDR1 and CDR2: MNHEY and SMNVEV (reference sequence).

V is TRBV10-1 and J is TRBJ1-1; 11 bases line up with TRBD1. The CDR3 totals 12 residues. With 5 bases clipped from V and 9 bases from J, the junction kept 2 bases outside the gene matches. CDR1 and CDR2 from the germline V gene are WNHNN and SYGVQD (reference sequence). CDR3 amino acids: CASSLDRGQAFF. The DNA of the CDR3 is TGCGCCAGCAGTTTGGACAGGGGGCAAGCTTTCTTT.

The V gene is TRBV25-1, the J gene TRBJ2-1; D not certain. The CDR3 runs to 11 residues. Trimming shortened V by 5 bases and J by 7 bases, and 6 bases separated the two germline ends. Per germline, CDR1 MGHDK and CDR2 SYGVNS. CDR3 sequence reads: CASSLSNEQFF. The CDR3 bases are TGTGCCAGCAGTTTGAGTAATGAGCAGTTCTTC.

CDR3 in amino acids: CASSATTDLLGKNIQYF. The CDR3 DNA reads as TGTGCCAGCAGCGCTACGACAGATTTGCTGGGCAAAAACATTCAGTACTTC. V and J are TRBV9 and TRBJ2-4; D might be TRBD1 (5 bases). CDR1 is SGDLS, CDR2 YYNGEE, per germline. The V end was cut by 3 bases, the J end by 3 bases, with 19 bases between. CDR3 length: 17 amino acids.

The chain joins TRBV2 to TRBJ2-3, with 8 positions matching TRBD2. The germline CDR1 and CDR2 sequences are SNHLY and FYNNEI. After removal of 5 bases from V and 2 bases from J, the junction contained 6 bases not matched to a gene. This CDR3 comprises 15 residues. The CDR3 DNA reads as TGTGCCAGCAGTATCCGGGGGGGTCCCACAGATACGCAGTATTTT. Its translation: CASSIRGGPTDTQYF.

This clone was counted a single time. V is TRBV3-1 (or the pseudogene TRBV3-2) and J is TRBJ1-2, with a possible D match to TRBD1 (6 bases). The CDR3 is made up of 13 amino acids. Looked up from germline, CDR1 is LGHDT and CDR2 is YNNKEL (reference sequence). Trimming shortened V by 6 bases and J by 3 bases, and 11 bases separated the two germline ends. CDR3 in DNA: TGTGCCAGCAGTCGGGGGGCTGACTATGGCTACACCTTC. Amino acid sequence: CASSRGADYGYTF.

The J gene is TRBJ2-3, the V gene TRBV4-3; maybe TRBD1 (5 bases). V was clipped by 4 bases and J by 9 bases, with 23 bases between them. Per germline, CDR1 LGHNA and CDR2 YSLEER. The CDR3 runs 16 residues. This chain's CDR3 is CASSLGHRSSIGTQYF. The CDR3 DNA is TGCGCCAGCAGCCTTGGGCACAGGTCCAGTATAGGCACGCAGTATTTT.

The gene calls are TRBV7-6 and TRBJ2-1, with a weak D call TRBD2 (7 bases). Trimming took off 1 base at V and 5 bases at J, with 15 bases between the two ends. This CDR3 has 16 amino acids. Per the germline V gene, CDR1 is SGHVS and CDR2 is FNYEAQ. The DNA for the CDR3 is TGTGCCAGCAGCTTAGTTCAAGGGGGGGCCGACAATGAGCAGTTCTTC. Its protein is CASSLVQGGADNEQFF.

V and J are TRBV6-6 and TRBJ1-5; D possibly corresponds to TRBD1 (5 bases). The CDR3 has 16 amino acids. Germline CDR1 is MNHNY and CDR2 is SVGAGI (reference sequence). V was trimmed by 2 bases and J by 6 bases, leaving 17 bases between them. The CDR3 region is CASSYAPGQGGQPQHF. In DNA, the CDR3 is TGTGCCAGCAGTTACGCCCCAGGGCAGGGTGGTCAGCCCCAGCATTTT.

The chain links TRBV19 to TRBJ2-3, with unresolved D. CDR3 length equals 11 residues. The V gene's germline CDR1 is LNHDA and CDR2 SQIVND (reference sequence). V was cut by 9 bases and J by 8 bases, with 12 bases left in between. The CDR3 region is CASRVRGTQYF. The CDR3 region has the DNA TGTGCCAGCCGGGTTCGCGGTACGCAGTATTTT.

This chain connects TRBV19 to TRBJ1-1, with a tentative D call TRBD1 (6 bases). The germline V and J ends were trimmed by 5 bases and 1 base, with 11 bases remaining between them. This CDR3 has 14 residues. Germline values: CDR1 LNHDA, CDR2 SQIVND (reference sequence). CDR3 loop: CASSVMTGNTEAFF. In DNA, the CDR3 is TGTGCCAGTAGTGTTATGACAGGGAACACTGAAGCTTTCTTT. Full variable domain (missing parts from reference TRBV19 and TRBJ1-1): DGGITQSPKYLFRKEGQNVTLSCEQNLNHDAMYWYRQDPGQGLRLIYYSQIVNDFQKGDIAEGYSVSREKKESFPLTVTSAQKNPTAFYLCASSVMTGNTEAFFGQGTRLTVV.

The V call is TRBV6-6, the J call TRBJ1-6; 10 bases are a match to TRBD1. The CDR3 consists of 16 residues. Per the germline V gene, CDR1 is MNHNY and CDR2 is SVGAGI (reference sequence). V gave up 5 bases and J gave up 4 bases; unmatched junction bases: 5. The CDR3 DNA is TGTGCCAGCAGTCCTAGGGGACAGGGGTATAATTCACCCCTCCACTTT. Translating gives CASSPRGQGYNSPLHF.

The rearrangement joins TRBV2 to TRBJ2-7, with D perhaps TRBD2 (5 bases). This CDR3 has 12 amino acids. The V gene's germline CDR1 is SNHLY and CDR2 FYNNEI. V was cut by 4 bases and J by 3 bases, with 7 bases left in between. As DNA, the CDR3 is TGTGCCAGCAGTGGACTAAACTACGAGCAGTACTTC. Translation: CASSGLNYEQYF. The complete variable domain, with remaining parts taken from reference TRBV2 and TRBJ2-7, reads EPEVTQTPSHQVTQMGQEVILRCVPISNHLYFYWYRQILGQKVEFLVSFYNNEISEKSEIFDDQFSVERPDGSNFTLKIRSTKLEDSAMYFCASSGLNYEQYFGPGTRLTVT.

Note on this clone: A junction end diverges from the germline sequence, so it may reflect a read error. The rearrangement uses TRBV2 and TRBJ2-7; 7 nucleotides align to TRBD1. This CDR3 is built from 13 residues. The germline CDR1 and CDR2 sequences are SNHLY and FYNNEI. For the CDR3, the DNA is TGTGCCAGCAGCATAACAGGGGCGACAGTCACAGACTTC. Translation gives CASSITGATVTDF. The full variable domain, rest sourced from reference TRBV2 and TRBJ2-7, is EPEVTQTPSHQVTQMGQEVILRCVPISNHLYFYWYRQILGQKVEFLVSFYNNEISEKSEIFDDQFSVERPDGSNFTLKIRSTKLEDSAMYFCASSITGATVTDFGPGTRLTVT.